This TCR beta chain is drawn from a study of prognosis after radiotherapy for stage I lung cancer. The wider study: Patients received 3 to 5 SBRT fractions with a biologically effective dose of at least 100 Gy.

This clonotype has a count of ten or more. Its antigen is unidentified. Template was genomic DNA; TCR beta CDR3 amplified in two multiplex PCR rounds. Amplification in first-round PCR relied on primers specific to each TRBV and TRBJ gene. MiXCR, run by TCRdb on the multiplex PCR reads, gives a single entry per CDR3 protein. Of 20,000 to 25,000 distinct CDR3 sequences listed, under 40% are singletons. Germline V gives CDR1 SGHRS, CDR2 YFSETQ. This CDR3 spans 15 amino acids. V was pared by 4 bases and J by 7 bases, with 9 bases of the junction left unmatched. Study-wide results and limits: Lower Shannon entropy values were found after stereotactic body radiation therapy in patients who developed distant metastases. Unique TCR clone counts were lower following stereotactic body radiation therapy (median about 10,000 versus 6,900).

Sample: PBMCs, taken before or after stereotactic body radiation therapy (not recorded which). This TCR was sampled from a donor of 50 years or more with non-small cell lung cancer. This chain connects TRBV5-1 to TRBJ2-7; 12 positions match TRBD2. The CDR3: CASSALAGGSGEQYF. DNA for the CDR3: TGCGCCAGCAGCGCCCTAGCGGGAGGGTCAGGAGAGCAGTACTTC.